Below, 32 T cell receptor beta chains from the same sample are listed, as sequenced in a study of T-cell memory formation after mild COVID-19 (dated by TCRdb to about 2021). Library preparation used 5' RACE. Sequencing was carried out with an Illumina NovaSeq 6000. TCRdb trimmed public reads at Q25 via fastp, called clones via MiXCR and kept in-frame beta chains. Each CDR3 protein gets just one entry, which takes the most common genes and DNA from the rows behind it. Recorded for this sample are about 210,000 distinct CDR3 sequences; about 10% of them occurred a single time. Of the sample, approximately 2.8% is held by the ten largest clones. The sequenced material came from PBMCs or a T cell subset sorted from them (not recorded which). The receptor set was obtained from a man in his late teens or twenties who had mild COVID-19 (a few samples of this study predate the infection). The sample titles of this study are shuffled in the database, so cell type and time point are left out; the donor was told from shared clones.

This clonotype was recorded a few times. The chain couples TRBV5-1 to TRBJ2-3; 12 bases fit TRBD2. The CDR3 runs 18 residues. The V gene end was trimmed by 0 bases and the J gene end by 4 bases; junction bases not matched to a gene: 9. Germline CDR1 reads SGHRS; CDR2 reads YFSETQ. The CDR3 sequence: CASSLVASGGATADTQYF. The CDR3 nucleotides read TGCGCCAGCAGCTTGGTGGCTAGCGGGGGGGCAACCGCAGATACGCAGTATTTT.

This clonotype was observed a few times. The chain joins TRBV29-1 to TRBJ2-3, with a tentative D call TRBD1 (5 bases). Germline-derived CDR1 and CDR2 are SQVTM and ANQGSEA. The CDR3 extends over 13 amino acids. V lost 3 bases to trimming and J lost 1 base, with 8 bases between them. CDR3 nucleotide sequence: TGCAGCGTTGACCCAGGGCGCACAGATACGCAGTATTTT. This sequence encodes CSVDPGRTDTQYF.

Many counts were recorded for this clonotype. The J gene is TRBJ2-1, the V gene TRBV7-2, with D possibly TRBD2 on 7 matching bases. V shed 1 base and J shed 9 bases, with 13 bases lying between them. The CDR3 runs 14 residues. CDR1 and CDR2 (germline): SGHTA, FQGNSA. CDR3 in amino acids: CASSLDTGRAEQFF. The CDR3 DNA sequence: TGTGCCAGCAGCTTAGATACAGGGAGGGCTGAGCAGTTCTTC.

This clonotype was detected a few times. V is TRBV2 and J is TRBJ1-1; D gene uncertain. CDR1 SNHLY and CDR2 FYNNEI come from the germline V gene. V was clipped by 4 bases and J by 5 bases, with 5 bases between them. This CDR3 has 11 residues. CDR3 DNA: TGTGCCAGCAGTGTTGGGACTGAAGCTTTCTTT. Translation: CASSVGTEAFF. Based on the CDR3 plus reference TRBV2 and TRBJ1-1, the full variable domain is EPEVTQTPSHQVTQMGQEVILRCVPISNHLYFYWYRQILGQKVEFLVSFYNNEISEKSEIFDDQFSVERPDGSNFTLKIRSTKLEDSAMYFCASSVGTEAFFGQGTRLTVV.

At least ten counts were recorded for this clonotype. CDR3: CASSAVGTGVRYF. In DNA form, the CDR3 reads TGTGCCAGCAGCGCCGTTGGGACAGGAGTCCGGTACTTC. This chain links TRBV7-2 with TRBJ2-5, with TRBD1 matching 8 bases. J gave up 13 bases and V 5 bases, and 12 bases lay outside the gene matches. CDR3 length: 13 amino acids. Germline CDR1 reads SGHTA; CDR2 reads FQGNSA.

This clonotype was seen more than once but under ten times. This chain joins TRBV5-1 and TRBJ1-4; D ambiguous. With 0 bases removed from V and 3 bases from J, the gap between germline ends came to 6 bases. This CDR3 is built from 14 residues. Germline values: CDR1 SGHRS, CDR2 YFSETQ. For the CDR3, the DNA is TGCGCCAGCAGCTTGGGGGCCTCTAATGAAAAACTGTTTTTT. Amino acid sequence: CASSLGASNEKLFF.

This clonotype was seen a handful of times. V usage is TRBV28 and J usage is TRBJ1-5; the match to TRBD1 covers 7 bases. The CDR3 has 12 amino acids. With V trimmed by 5 bases and J by 6 bases, 1 base remained unmatched. CDR1 is MDHEN and CDR2 is SYDVKM in the germline V gene. This CDR3 reads CASSTGVQPQHF. In DNA, the CDR3 is TGTGCCAGCAGTACAGGGGTTCAGCCCCAGCATTTT. Drawing the rest from reference TRBV28 and TRBJ1-5, the complete variable domain is DVKVTQSSRYLVKRTGEKVFLECVQDMDHENMFWYRQDPGLGLRLIYFSYDVKMKEKGDIPEGYSVSREKKERFSLILESASTNQTSMYLCASSTGVQPQHFGDGTRLSIL.

This clonotype has ten or more counts. V and J are TRBV6-2 or TRBV6-3 and TRBJ2-7; possible D gene TRBD2, 5 bases. With 5 bases removed from V and 2 bases from J, the gap between germline ends came to 13 bases. The CDR3 consists of 14 residues. Germline V gives CDR1 MNHEY, CDR2 SVGEGT. For the CDR3, the DNA is TGTGCCAGCAGTCCAAGCAGCGGAACCTACGAGCAGTACGTC. Translating it yields CASSPSSGTYEQYV.

This clonotype has just a few counts. This chain links TRBV7-9 with TRBJ2-1; 9 bases are a match to TRBD2. This CDR3 comprises 17 residues. Germline assignment: CDR1 SEHNR and CDR2 FQNEAQ (reference sequence). V trimming: 0 bases; J trimming: 2 bases; junction bases outside the gene matches: 5. In DNA, the CDR3 is TGTGCCAGCAGCTTAGCGCGCGGGGGGGCCACCTACAATGAGCAGTTCTTC. It is translated as CASSLARGGATYNEQFF.

The gene calls are TRBV24-1 and TRBJ1-4; 10 nucleotides align to TRBD1. The length of the CDR3 is 17 residues. V gave up 5 bases and J gave up 8 bases; unmatched junction bases: 13. Looked up from germline, CDR1 is KGHDR and CDR2 is SFDVKD. The CDR3, as DNA: TGTGCCACCAGTGCCCTAGACGGGGGGACAGGGGACGAAAAACTGTTTTTT. Amino acids: CATSALDGGTGDEKLFF.

The table lists this clonotype with a few counts. The rearrangement joins TRBV6-5 to TRBJ1-2; possible D gene TRBD1, 5 bases. The ends were cut back, 0 bases at V and 3 bases at J, with 11 bases in the middle. The CDR3 has 15 amino acids. From germline, CDR1 is MNHEY and CDR2 SVGAGI. In DNA, the CDR3 is TGTGCCAGCAGTTACTCGGGCCCGGGGGACTATGGCTACACCTTC. As protein: CASSYSGPGDYGYTF.

This sequence joins TRBV20-1 and TRBJ2-5; D not certain. Trimming pared 3 bases from V and 6 bases from J, leaving 11 bases between. This CDR3 comprises 12 residues. Germline CDR1 DFQATT, CDR2 SNEGSKA (reference sequence). CDR3 sequence: CSARADKQTQYF. The CDR3 DNA sequence: TGCAGTGCTAGGGCCGACAAGCAGACCCAGTACTTC.

This clonotype was counted many times. The rearrangement links TRBV7-6 to TRBJ2-2, with TRBD2 matching over 7 bases. The CDR3 is made up of 18 amino acids. Trimming at V came to 6 bases and at J to 6 bases, leaving 19 bases not matched to a gene. In germline, CDR1 is SGHVS, CDR2 FNYEAQ. The CDR3 region is CASSSPLRGGGTAGELFF. In nucleotides, the CDR3 is TGTGCCAGCAGTTCCCCCCTTCGCGGGGGAGGGACCGCCGGGGAGCTGTTTTTT.

The J gene is TRBJ2-2, the V gene TRBV5-1; 8 positions match TRBD2. This CDR3 region has 16 residues. CDR1 is SGHRS, CDR2 YFSETQ, per germline. J gave up 4 bases and V 5 bases, and 10 bases lay outside the gene matches. The CDR3 spells CASSSLAGRGTGELFF. In nucleotides, the CDR3 is TGCGCCAGCAGTTCTTTAGCGGGGCGCGGCACCGGGGAGCTGTTTTTT.

This clonotype has a handful of counts. The V and J genes are TRBV7-2 and TRBJ2-3; weak D call: TRBD1 (6 bases). Germline values: CDR1 SGHTA, CDR2 FQGNSA. CDR3 size: 16 residues. The V gene lost 5 bases and the J gene lost 1 base, with 16 bases spanning the gap. For the CDR3, the DNA is TGTGCCAGCAGCCCCACACAGGGTGGCGGCACAGATACGCAGTATTTT. This sequence encodes CASSPTQGGGTDTQYF.

This clonotype was observed a few times. This chain links TRBV7-9 with TRBJ1-1; possible D gene TRBD1, 5 bases. The CDR3 is 12 amino acids. Germline assignment: CDR1 SEHNR and CDR2 FQNEAQ (reference sequence). CDR3 nucleotide sequence: TGTGTAGGAGGGGCCCTTTACACTGAAGCTTTCTTT. The encoded protein is CVGGALYTEAFF.

This chain joins TRBV5-1 and TRBJ2-7; the match to TRBD2 covers 11 bases. The CDR3 spans 18 residues. The germline V gene encodes CDR1 SGHRS and CDR2 YFSETQ. V lost 1 base and J lost 3; bases outside the gene matches: 12. The DNA of the CDR3 is TGCGCCAGCAGCTTGAGGCTAGCGGGGGGCCATAACTTCTACGAGCAGTACTTC. The encoded protein is CASSLRLAGGHNFYEQYF. Drawing the rest from reference TRBV5-1 and TRBJ2-7, the complete variable domain is KAGVTQTPRYLIKTRGQQVTLSCSPISGHRSVSWYQQTPGQGLQFLFEYFSETQRNKGNFPGRFSGRQFSNSRSEMNVSTLELGDSALYLCASSLRLAGGHNFYEQYFGPGTRLTVT.

The gene calls are TRBV6-5 and TRBJ1-2; D gene ambiguous. The V end was cut by 6 bases, the J end by 3 bases, with 17 bases between. This CDR3 comprises 15 residues. Germline V lookup: CDR1 MNHEY, CDR2 SVGAGI. The chain's CDR3 is CASSTLSTPYYGYTF. The CDR3 coding sequence is TGTGCCAGCAGCACCCTCAGTACTCCTTACTATGGCTACACCTTC.

The chain is built from TRBV2 and TRBJ2-5; 8 bases agree with TRBD2. The CDR3 consists of 14 residues. V was pared by 8 bases and J by 1 base, with 6 bases of the junction left unmatched. Germline lookup yields CDR1 SNHLY and CDR2 FYNNEI. The CDR3 DNA is TGTGCCAGCCTGGAGCGGGGGTTCCAAGAGACCCAGTACTTC. Its translation is CASLERGFQETQYF.

This clonotype was observed at least ten times. The chain has TRBV20-1 and TRBJ1-5; no firm D call. The CDR3 is 12 amino acids. Germline V gene data show CDR1 as DFQATT and CDR2 as SNEGSKA (reference sequence). Trimming took 5 bases from V and 4 from J, leaving 9 bases between them. The chain's CDR3 is CSAVSGNQPQHF. The CDR3 DNA is TGCAGTGCTGTTTCCGGGAATCAGCCCCAGCATTTT.

This clonotype came up a few times. The chain has TRBV5-1 and TRBJ2-1; 10 nucleotides align to TRBD2. Losses at the gene ends were 0 bases for V and 7 bases for J; bases not matched to a gene: 7. The length of the CDR3 is 16 residues. Per germline, CDR1 SGHRS and CDR2 YFSETQ. CDR3 DNA: TGCGCCAGCAGCTTGGCCGAGCGGGGGGGCCGGAATGAGCAGTTCTTC. This translates into CASSLAERGGRNEQFF.

This clonotype was found many times. CDR3 DNA: TGCGCCAGCAGCTTTACGGGGGGCGATCAGCCCCAGCATTTT. It specifies CASSFTGGDQPQHF. The rearrangement joins TRBV5-1 to TRBJ1-5; D may be TRBD1 (6 bases). V was clipped by 2 bases and J by 5 bases, with 11 bases between them. CDR3 size: 14 residues. Germline V gene lookup returns CDR1 SGHRS and CDR2 YFSETQ.

This clonotype was seen at least ten times. The chain employs TRBV3-1 and TRBJ1-6; 11 bases map to TRBD1. This CDR3 has 16 residues. Germline trimming cut 3 bases from V and 6 bases from J; bases unmatched to any gene: 4. Germline CDR1 LGHDT, CDR2 YNNKEL (reference sequence). CDR3 in DNA: TGTGCCAGCAGCCAGCTTGGGACAGGGGGTAATTCACCCCTCCACTTT. Protein: CASSQLGTGGNSPLHF.

This clonotype was seen only a few times. The chain has TRBV10-3 and TRBJ1-4; no firm D call. CDR1 and CDR2 (germline): ENHRY, SYGVKD. V was trimmed by 3 bases and J by 5 bases, leaving 13 bases between them. This CDR3 contains 15 residues. The CDR3 DNA reads as TGTGCCATCAGTGACCCTACGACGGCGAATGAAAAACTGTTTTTT. Amino acid sequence: CAISDPTTANEKLFF.

The gene calls are TRBV28 and TRBJ2-7; 7 bases match TRBD1. After removal of 4 bases from V and 2 bases from J, the junction contained 5 bases not matched to a gene. The CDR3 totals 14 residues. Germline V gene data show CDR1 as MDHEN and CDR2 as SYDVKM. The CDR3 DNA follows: TGTGCCAGCAGTTCTGGACAGGTCCCCTACGAGCAGTACGTC. It encodes CASSSGQVPYEQYV.

The table lists this clonotype with a few counts. This chain uses TRBV3-1 with TRBJ1-3; D remains ambiguous. Germline values: CDR1 LGHDT, CDR2 YNNKEL (reference sequence). The CDR3 spans 13 residues. V gave up 0 bases and J gave up 0 bases, with 0 bases separating them. CDR3 coding DNA: TGTGCCAGCAGCCAAGACTCTGGAAACACCATATATTTT. Protein sequence: CASSQDSGNTIYF.

This clonotype showed up just a few times. The chain carries TRBV3-1 and TRBJ1-6; D not certain. Germline loops: CDR1 LGHDT, CDR2 YNNKEL (reference sequence). This CDR3 comprises 11 residues. Trimming left V 3 bases short and J 7 bases short, with 1 base between. The chain's CDR3 is CASSHNSPLHF. CDR3 sequence (DNA): TGTGCCAGCAGCCACAATTCACCCCTCCACTTT.

Only a few counts were recorded for this clonotype. The genes are TRBV19 and TRBJ2-6; D ambiguous. CDR1 is LNHDA, CDR2 SQIVND, per germline (reference sequence). This CDR3 spans 16 amino acids. Trimming pared 3 bases from V and 0 bases from J, leaving 9 bases between. CDR3 nucleotides: TGTGCCAGTAGTATGGGTGTAACCTCTGGGGCCAACGTCCTGACTTTC. It translates to CASSMGVTSGANVLTF.

V usage is TRBV7-2 and J usage is TRBJ1-4; tentative D call: TRBD1 (5 bases). The CDR3 runs 14 residues. Per the germline V gene, CDR1 is SGHTA and CDR2 is FQGNSA. V dropped 5 bases and J dropped 5 bases, with 12 bases sitting between them. Here the CDR3 reads CASSPDSNNEKLFF. CDR3 DNA: TGTGCCAGCAGCCCCGACAGTAACAATGAAAAACTGTTTTTT.

The chain links TRBV18 to TRBJ1-1, with a weak D call TRBD1 (5 bases). The CDR3 has 14 residues. The germline gives CDR1 KGHSH, CDR2 LQKENI. V lost 4 bases, J lost 4 bases, and 13 bases lay in between. The CDR3 DNA follows: TGTGCCAGCTCACGGGACCGGGGGGGCACTGAAGCTTTCTTT. It specifies CASSRDRGGTEAFF. Supplemented by reference TRBV18 and TRBJ1-1, the full variable domain reads NAGVMQNPRHLVRRRGQEARLRCSPMKGHSHVYWYRQLPEEGLKFMVYLQKENIIDESGMPKERFSAEFPKEGPSILRIQQVVRGDSAAYFCASSRDRGGTEAFFGQGTRLTVV.

This clonotype was detected a few times. The rearrangement links TRBV5-4 to TRBJ2-2; a weak D match, TRBD2 (7 bases). The length of the CDR3 is 15 residues. Germline CDR1 and CDR2: SGHNT and YYREEE (reference sequence). The V end was cut by 4 bases, the J end by 0 bases, with 10 bases between. CDR3 loop: CASSAGAANTGELFF. In DNA form, the CDR3 reads TGTGCCAGCAGCGCGGGGGCAGCGAACACCGGGGAGCTGTTTTTT.

The chain carries TRBV7-6 and TRBJ2-5; unclear D gene. There are 13 residues in the CDR3. Trimming took 4 bases from V and 5 from J, leaving 11 bases between them. Per germline, CDR1 SGHVS and CDR2 FNYEAQ. The CDR3 region has the DNA TGTGCCAGCAGCTCAATCCATCAGGAGACCCAGTACTTC. It translates to CASSSIHQETQYF.